In this sample, the clone carrying this TCR beta chain turned up many times. This sample was taken from a study of T cells in Graves' hyperthyroidism and ophthalmopathy. The source material, RNA transcripts, was used to amplify TCR beta CDR3 regions. During a first-round RT-PCR of the TCR CDR3, the HTBI primer set was used. One entry per CDR3 protein, called by TCRdb with MiXCR from the multiplex PCR reads. The sample yields 250,000 to 350,000 distinct CDR3 sequences, over 15% seen once. Germline V gene sequence: CDR1 SNHLY, CDR2 FYNNEI. CDR3 length equals 14 residues. The trim removed 6 bases at V and 8 bases at J, leaving 10 bases unmatched. Stability of Graves' hyperthyroidism was defined as absent ophthalmopathy progression within 18 months.

Sequencing was performed on blood. The TCR comes from a man younger than 45 with Graves' hyperthyroidism. This chain links TRBV2 with TRBJ1-1, with 9 bases lining up with TRBD1. CDR3 loop: CASRGNRGLPEAFF. Here the CDR3 DNA reads TGTGCCAGCAGAGGGAACAGGGGGCTTCCAGAAGCTTTCTTT.